This T cell receptor (beta chain) was documented in a study of blood T cells in healthy people across ages (dated by TCRdb to 2014 to 2015). Context from the whole study: In model experiments, template switching captured roughly one uniquely barcoded TCR beta cDNA molecule for every two T cells. Age-related changes in TCR beta repertoire diversity were measured in the study by deep sequencing normalized with unique cDNA molecular identifiers. Donors were grouped into four age groups: young (average roughly 15 years), middle-aged (roughly 40), aged (around 56) and long-lived (about 89). To avoid experimental bias, donors of different ages were distributed randomly across sequencing lanes. Using the same blood draw, the study looked at two additional independent replicas of 1 million unique cDNA reads for two donors, one aged 18 to 30 and the other aged 80 or older.

Library creation used 5' RACE. Sequencing took place on an Illumina HiSeq 2500. A second roughly 7 to 12 cycle PCR used a sample-barcoded 5' primer and a J-beta primer mix. Each TCR beta cDNA molecule received a unique molecular identifier from a template-switch 5' adaptor carrying 12 random nucleotides. At least 2.5 million CDR3-containing paired-end reads were obtained from each sample. The Mint cDNA synthesis kit, primed by a TRBC-specific oligonucleotide, was used to synthesize first-strand cDNA from all RNA. After uracil-DNA glycosylase treatment, a first 18-cycle PCR used universal primers M1SS and BC2_uni_R on all cDNA. Per the source publication's procedure: For normalization, 1 million high-quality reads, each with a distinct molecular identifier, were randomly selected from each sample. Instead of being binned into consensus sequences, reads with shared molecular identifiers were discarded. MiTCR, with a Q25 quality threshold and the strictest error-elimination algorithm, was used for CDR3 identification, clonotype clustering and error correction. A nonparametric unseen species model with Euler transformation was used to estimate lower-bound total TCR beta diversity. Using fastp trimming at Q25 and MiXCR clonotype assembly, TCRdb reanalyzed the public sequencing data and kept in-frame beta chains. Rows with one shared CDR3 protein collapse into an entry with the most common genes and DNA. The V and J calls were not made by the authors but by TCRdb's processing. The sample has hundreds of thousands of distinct CDR3 sequences on record, over 40% of them singletons. 13% of the sample is held by the ten biggest clonotypes.

What the authors observed across the whole study: Estimates of total diversity based on one million sequenced T cells were considered lower bounds and underestimates. Bulk unsorted PBMC profiling prevented conclusive comparison of naive and antigen-experienced compartments. Because donor CMV infection status was unknown, age-related changes in expanded clonotypes were potentially confounded. Observed TCR beta diversity per million T cells fell roughly linearly with age, and a significant reduction was already apparent by age around 40. A strong correlation was found between observed TCR beta diversity and the percentage of naive T cells measured by flow cytometry. The long-lived group showed more naive CD4+ T cells, fewer expanded clones and increased TCR diversity than the aged group, suggesting age selection.

From V the trimming removes 5 bases and from J it removes 4 bases, while the gene matches leave 5 bases of the junction unaccounted for. The CDR3 contains 14 residues, cysteine and phenylalanine counted. The sequence is cut down to CDR3 DNA, 42 bases in frame from base 1. The germline V gene (reference sequence) yields MNHEY for CDR1 and SMNVEV for CDR2. Systemically healthy Caucasian individuals from Russia, 35 to 50 in total and aged about 6 to 90 years, were included as donors. Each donor gave ten milliliters of peripheral blood, collected into EDTA-treated Vacutainer tubes. Ficoll-Paque density-gradient centrifugation was used to isolate PBMCs, with at least 7 million per sample. Total RNA was extracted from PBMCs with Trizol reagent, with at least 5 micrograms obtained per sample. The percentages of naive CD45RAhigh/CD27high T cells were determined by flow cytometry on a PBMC aliquot from every donor.

Concerning this clonotype itself: Its antigen remains unidentified. A read error may be the cause here, since a much bigger clone is one base away.

Material: blood. The chain employs TRBV27 and TRBJ2-7, and 10 bases in between align with TRBD2. The receptor was isolated from an elderly woman in good health. The CDR3 is CASSGQAGGYEQYF. The DNA is TGTGCCAGCAGTGGGCAAGCGGGAGGGTACGAGCAGTACTTC.